This T cell receptor (beta chain) appears in the sequencing data of a study of T cells in Graves' hyperthyroidism and ophthalmopathy. Study-wide results and caveats: The majority of expanded thyroid clonotypes above 0.001 also appeared in blood. In validation, the model predicted ophthalmopathy. These predictions came a median roughly 6.5 months before onset.

Amplification yielded TCR beta CDR3 regions, with RNA transcripts as the source. The HTBI primer set served for first-round RT-PCR of the TCR CDR3. TCRdb reprocessed the multiplex PCR reads with MiXCR, giving one entry per CDR3 protein. The sample gives approximately 560,000 distinct CDR3 sequences, approximately 14% of which show up once; under 7.5% is in the top ten. CDR3 size: 17 residues. The germline V gene encodes CDR1 MNHEY and CDR2 SVGAGI. With 1 base clipped from V and 6 bases from J, the junction kept 8 bases outside the gene matches. Graves' hyperthyroidism showing no ophthalmopathy progression within 18 months was considered stable. Comments on this clonotype: The antigen is not known.

The chain couples TRBV6-5 to TRBJ2-1; 11 bases are shared with TRBD1. Sample: blood. The TCR sequence derives from a woman aged 30 to 39 with Graves' hyperthyroidism. CDR3 protein: CASSYLPGTGGGNEQFF. The CDR3 DNA reads TGTGCCAGCAGTTACTTACCCGGGACAGGGGGGGGCAATGAGCAGTTCTTC.